Shown below are 26 T cell receptor beta chains from a single sample sequenced in a study of molecular identifiers for immune sequencing clone quantification. MiXCR, applied by TCRdb to the PCR reads, yields one record per CDR3 protein. The table shows 600,000 to 650,000 distinct CDR3 sequences, with approximately 20% occurring only once. Sequencing was carried out using naive CD8+ T cells from blood, with Jurkat cell RNA spiked in. Regarding subset: FACS-sorted CD8+CD4-CCR7+CD45RA+ naive T cells. The receptors stem from a human donor in good health. Some libraries in this study had Jurkat cell RNA spiked in.

This clonotype was seen more than once but under ten times. The rearrangement joins TRBV7-8 to TRBJ1-2; 12 positions agree with TRBD1. The CDR3 covers 14 residues. Germline CDR1 and CDR2: SGHVS and FQNEAQ. The junction had 8 bases not matched to a gene; V was cut back by 7 bases and J by 8 bases. The CDR3 sequence is CASKPGQGALGYTF. CDR3 nucleotide sequence: TGTGCCAGCAAACCGGGACAGGGGGCTTTGGGCTACACCTTC. The full variable domain, its missing parts supplied by reference TRBV7-8 and TRBJ1-2, is GAGVSQSPRYKVAKRGQDVALRCDPISGHVSLFWYQQALGQGPEFLTYFQNEAQLDKSGLPSDRFFAERPEGSVSTLKIQRTQQEDSAVYLCASKPGQGALGYTFGSGTRLTVV.

At least ten counts were recorded for this clonotype. The chain links TRBV4-1 to TRBJ1-5; D gene unclear. The CDR3 extends over 16 amino acids. The V gene's germline CDR1 is MGHRA and CDR2 YSYEKL. Trimming removed 1 base at V and 0 bases at J, with 10 bases between. The CDR3, as DNA: TGCGCCAGCAGCCAAGGCCAGTCATATAGCAATCAGCCCCAGCATTTT. Translating it yields CASSQGQSYSNQPQHF.

The chain carries TRBV5-8 and TRBJ2-1, with 7 bases identical to TRBD2. The ends lost 3 bases at V and 8 bases at J; junction bases unmatched: 17. The CDR3 length is 17 residues. Germline V gene sequence: CDR1 SGHTS, CDR2 YDEGEE. CDR3 coding DNA: TGTGCCAGCAGCTGGGGTCGGTTGGGCGGGAGATTCGATGAGCAGTTCTTC. Its protein is CASSWGRLGGRFDEQFF.

This clonotype was picked up many times. CDR3 amino acids: CASSLEGHPEAFF. CDR3 bases: TGTGCCAGCAGTTTGGAGGGTCACCCTGAAGCTTTCTTT. The rearrangement uses TRBV27 and TRBJ1-1; D ambiguous. CDR3 size: 13 residues. Per the germline V gene, CDR1 is MNHEY and CDR2 is SMNVEV (reference sequence). Trimming removed 3 bases from V and 6 bases from J, with 11 bases in between.

There are a few counts of this clonotype. The genes are TRBV30 and TRBJ2-7; D is possibly TRBD1 or TRBD2 (7 bases each). This CDR3 spans 15 amino acids. The V end was cut by 3 bases, the J end by 4 bases, with 19 bases between. Per the germline V gene, CDR1 is GTSNPN and CDR2 is SVGIG (reference sequence). CDR3 DNA sequence: TGTGCCTGGAGGGGGGATCAGGGGGGGATGTACGAGCAGTACTTC. Its protein is CAWRGDQGGMYEQYF.

This clonotype was seen at least ten times. The genes are TRBV29-1 and TRBJ2-7; TRBD1 agrees at 8 bases. Germline V gene data show CDR1 as SQVTM and CDR2 as ANQGSEA. V was clipped by 1 base and J by 3 bases; unmatched bases: 14. The CDR3 sequence is 17 residues long. CDR3 nucleotide sequence: TGCAGCGTTGAAGGGGATTTTGGGACAGGTGACGACTACGAGCAGTACTTC. It codes for CSVEGDFGTGDDYEQYF.

This clonotype was seen a handful of times. This sequence joins TRBV10-2 and TRBJ2-7; 8 bases map to TRBD1. The CDR3 is made up of 19 amino acids. V lost 2 bases, J lost 2 bases, and 17 bases stayed unmatched. CDR1 and CDR2 (germline): WSHSY, SAAADI. The CDR3 sequence: CASSEPTSTTGTGAYEQYF. The CDR3 DNA reads TGCGCCAGCAGTGAGCCCACCTCTACAACCGGGACAGGAGCCTACGAGCAGTACTTC.

This clonotype was counted at least ten times. This chain connects TRBV29-1 to TRBJ2-1; 7 nucleotides agree with TRBD1. The CDR3 covers 14 residues. V lost 6 bases to trimming and J lost 8 bases; unmatched junction nucleotides: 13. CDR1 is SQVTM, CDR2 ANQGSEA, per germline. CDR3 nucleotide sequence: TGCAGCGTGGAGAAAAGGTCAGGGGGTTATGAGCAGTTCTTC. This gives the protein CSVEKRSGGYEQFF.

This clonotype was recorded a few times. J is TRBJ2-1 and V is TRBV20-1; D is unclear. The germline gives CDR1 DFQATT, CDR2 SNEGSKA (reference sequence). The CDR3 spans 11 residues. V was trimmed by 6 bases and J by 4 bases, leaving 7 bases between them. The CDR3: CSAPLYNEQFF. The DNA for the CDR3 is TGCAGTGCCCCTCTATACAATGAGCAGTTCTTC.

This clonotype was observed at least ten times. The rearrangement joins TRBV20-1 to TRBJ2-7, with D perhaps being TRBD1 or TRBD2 (6 bases each). Between the trimmed V and J ends, which lost 4 bases and 0 bases, there was a span of 22 bases. From germline, CDR1 is DFQATT and CDR2 SNEGSKA (reference sequence). There are 17 residues in the CDR3. CDR3 amino acids: CSATGKQGGSLSYEQYF. The CDR3 bases are TGCAGTGCTACCGGGAAACAGGGAGGTTCCCTCTCCTACGAGCAGTACTTC.

This clonotype occurred a few times. This rearrangement joins TRBV4-3 to TRBJ2-3; D may correspond to TRBD1 or TRBD2 (5 bases each). The germline V and J ends were trimmed by 1 base and 2 bases, with 16 bases remaining between them. The V gene's germline CDR1 is LGHNA and CDR2 YSLEER. This CDR3 has 17 amino acids. The CDR3, as DNA: TGCGCCAGCAGCCAAGTTGTGGGACCTCTAGACACAGATACGCAGTATTTT. It yields the protein CASSQVVGPLDTDTQYF.

Worth noting for this clonotype: A much bigger clone sits one base away, suggesting this may be a read error. This chain links TRBV2 with TRBJ2-7; possible D gene TRBD1, 6 bases. This CDR3 contains 13 residues. CDR1 is SNHLY and CDR2 is FYNNEI in the germline V gene. This CDR3 reads CASIPTGNYEQHF. The CDR3 nucleotides are TGTGCCAGCATTCCAACAGGGAACTACGAGCAGCACTTC.

The chain joins TRBV3-1 to TRBJ1-5, with unresolved D. Trimming left V 0 bases short and J 6 bases short, with 21 bases between. The CDR3 covers 18 residues. Germline CDR1 reads LGHDT; CDR2 reads YNNKEL (reference sequence). The CDR3: CASSQEFADSRGIQPQHF. The CDR3, as DNA: TGTGCCAGCAGCCAAGAGTTTGCGGACTCGCGTGGGATTCAGCCCCAGCATTTT.

Ten or more counts support this clonotype. The DNA of the CDR3 is TGCGCCAGCAGCCAAGTTTACCTTGGTGTCACTGAAGCTTTCTTT. It yields the protein CASSQVYLGVTEAFF. This chain joins TRBV4-1 and TRBJ1-1; D ambiguous. This CDR3 contains 15 residues. V dropped 1 base and J dropped 4 bases, with 13 bases sitting between them. In germline, CDR1 is MGHRA, CDR2 YSYEKL.

This clonotype was detected only once. A read error is possible here, since a much larger clone lies one base away. This chain joins TRBV20-1 and TRBJ1-1; D is ambiguous. The CDR3 sequence is 14 residues long. CDR1 is DFQATT and CDR2 is SNEGSKA in the germline V gene (reference sequence). This chain's CDR3 is CNARDEGKYLEAFF. The DNA for the CDR3 is TGCAATGCTAGAGATGAGGGCAAGTATTTGGAGGCTTTCTTT.

Comments on this clonotype: One junction end disagrees with the germline gene, perhaps due to a read error. The rearrangement joins TRBV3-1 to TRBJ2-1; D possibly corresponds to TRBD2 (6 bases). The CDR3 contains 16 residues. Germline values: CDR1 LGHDT, CDR2 YNNKEL (reference sequence). The CDR3 spells CPSSPGISTRYNEQFF. The CDR3 bases are TGTCCCAGCAGCCCCGGAATTTCGACTAGATACAATGAGCAGTTCTTC.

The sample holds a few counts of this clonotype. The CDR3 reads CASSGGLVQETQYF. The CDR3 DNA reads TGTGCCAGCAGCGGGGGACTAGTTCAAGAGACCCAGTACTTC. V gene TRBV9 combines with J gene TRBJ2-5; 8 nucleotides match TRBD2. CDR1 is SGDLS, CDR2 YYNGEE, per germline. The CDR3 has 14 residues. The J segment lost 2 bases and the V segment lost 3 bases, leaving 3 bases of the junction unmatched.

This clonotype was found many times. The chain couples TRBV6-5 to TRBJ2-3; 9 positions agree with TRBD1. This CDR3 region has 16 residues. CDR1 and CDR2 (germline): MNHEY, SVGAGI. After removal of 5 bases from V and 4 bases from J, the junction contained 10 bases not matched to a gene. CDR3 residues: CASSIHGQGSSDTQYF. The DNA of the CDR3 is TGTGCCAGCAGTATCCATGGACAGGGGTCCTCAGATACGCAGTATTTT.

On this clonotype itself: Being one base from a much bigger clone, this may be a read error. The V call is TRBV29-1, the J call TRBJ2-2; a possible D gene is TRBD2 (5 bases). Deletions cut 4 bases from V and 4 bases from J, with 10 bases between. This CDR3 is built from 13 residues. Germline V lookup: CDR1 SQVTM, CDR2 ANQGSEA. In DNA, the CDR3 is TGCAGCGTTGTTCAGCGGAGCACCGGGGAGCTGTTTTTT. Translated, it gives CSVVQRSTGELFF.

The table lists this clonotype with many counts. The chain links TRBV7-9 to TRBJ2-7, with TRBD1 matching over 7 bases. In germline, CDR1 is SEHNR, CDR2 FQNEAQ (reference sequence). The CDR3 is 13 residues long. J gave up 6 bases and V 1 base, and 3 bases lay outside the gene matches. The CDR3 sequence: CASSLGDSSEQYF. The CDR3, as DNA: TGTGCCAGCAGCTTAGGGGACAGTTCCGAGCAGTACTTC.

At least ten counts were recorded for this clonotype. This chain connects TRBV27 to TRBJ2-2, with 8 bases matching TRBD1. CDR3 length: 15 amino acids. In germline, CDR1 is MNHEY, CDR2 SMNVEV (reference sequence). Germline trimming cut 6 bases from V and 5 bases from J; bases unmatched to any gene: 8. The CDR3 DNA follows: TGTGCCAGCAGCCCCGGACAGGGCAGAACCGGGGAGCTGTTTTTT. This encodes CASSPGQGRTGELFF.

The DNA for the CDR3 is TGTGCCAGCATGGCTAGGGGCGCTAGCGGCTACACCTTC. This translates into CASMARGASGYTF. This chain connects TRBV2 to TRBJ1-2; TRBD1 is a possible D gene (5 bases). The CDR3 length is 13 residues. Trimming took off 7 bases at V and 8 bases at J, with 17 bases between the two ends. The V gene's germline CDR1 is SNHLY and CDR2 FYNNEI.

The rearrangement uses TRBV14 and TRBJ2-3; maybe TRBD2 (5 bases). V was trimmed by 6 bases and J by 5 bases, leaving 12 bases between them. Germline loops: CDR1 SGHDN, CDR2 FVKESK. The CDR3 consists of 13 residues. CDR3 coding DNA: TGTGCCAGCAGTGCGGGCCGTTTAGATACGCAGTATTTT. This translates into CASSAGRLDTQYF.

V usage is TRBV7-6 and J usage is TRBJ2-7, with 12 bases fitting TRBD2. Germline lookup yields CDR1 SGHVS and CDR2 FNYEAQ. The CDR3 runs to 16 residues. V was clipped by 5 bases and J by 4 bases; unmatched bases: 9. The CDR3 loop reads CASSTQPSGREYEQYF. The CDR3 bases are TGTGCCAGCAGCACCCAACCTAGCGGGAGGGAATACGAGCAGTACTTC.

This clonotype appeared many times. J is TRBJ2-7 and V is TRBV27, with a possible D match to TRBD2 (7 bases). Germline V lookup: CDR1 MNHEY, CDR2 SMNVEV (reference sequence). Trimming stripped 6 bases from V and 2 bases from J, with 14 bases between. The CDR3 has 14 amino acids. CDR3 sequence (DNA): TGTGCCAGCAGGCCCGAGGGGGGGACCTACGAGCAGTACTTC. As protein: CASRPEGGTYEQYF.

This clonotype has at least ten counts. The CDR3 here is CASRQGPYEQYF. The CDR3 region has the DNA TGTGCCAGCAGACAGGGTCCCTACGAGCAGTACTTC. The chain joins TRBV28 to TRBJ2-7; D is perhaps TRBD1 (6 bases). V was shortened by 6 bases and J by 2 bases, with 8 bases between the two germline ends. The CDR3 totals 12 residues. Germline V lookup: CDR1 MDHEN, CDR2 SYDVKM.